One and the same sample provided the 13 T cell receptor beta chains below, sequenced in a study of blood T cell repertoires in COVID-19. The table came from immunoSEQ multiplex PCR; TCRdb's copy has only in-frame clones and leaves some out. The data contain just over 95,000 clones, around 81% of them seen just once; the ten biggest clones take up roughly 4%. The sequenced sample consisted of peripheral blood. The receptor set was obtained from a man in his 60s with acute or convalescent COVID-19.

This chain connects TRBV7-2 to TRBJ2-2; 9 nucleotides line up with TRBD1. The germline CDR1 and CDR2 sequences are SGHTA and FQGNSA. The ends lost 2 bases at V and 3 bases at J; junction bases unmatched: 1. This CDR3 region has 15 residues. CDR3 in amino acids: CASSLRTGDTGELFF. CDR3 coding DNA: TGTGCCAGCAGCTTAAGGACAGGGGACACCGGGGAGCTGTTTTTT. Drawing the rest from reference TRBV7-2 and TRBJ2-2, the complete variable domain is GAGVSQSPSNKVTEKGKDVELRCDPISGHTALYWYRQSLGQGLEFLIYFQGNSAPDKSGLPSDRFSAERTGGSVSTLTIQRTQQEDSAVYLCASSLRTGDTGELFFGEGSRLTVL.

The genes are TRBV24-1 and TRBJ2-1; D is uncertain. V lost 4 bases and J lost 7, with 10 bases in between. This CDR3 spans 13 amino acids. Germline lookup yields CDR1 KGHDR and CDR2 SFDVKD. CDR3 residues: CATSEERRNEQFF. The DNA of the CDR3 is TGTGCCACCAGTGAAGAGAGGAGAAATGAGCAGTTCTTC.

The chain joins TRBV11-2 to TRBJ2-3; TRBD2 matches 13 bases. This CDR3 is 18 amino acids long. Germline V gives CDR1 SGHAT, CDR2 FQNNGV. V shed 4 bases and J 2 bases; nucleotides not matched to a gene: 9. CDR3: CASSSGGTSGAFTDTQYF. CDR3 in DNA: TGTGCCAGCAGCTCTGGTGGGACTAGCGGGGCCTTCACAGATACGCAGTATTTT.

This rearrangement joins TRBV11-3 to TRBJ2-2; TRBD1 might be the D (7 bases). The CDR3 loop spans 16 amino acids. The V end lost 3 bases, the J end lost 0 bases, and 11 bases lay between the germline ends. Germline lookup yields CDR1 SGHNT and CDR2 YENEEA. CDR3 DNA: TGTGCCAGCAGCTTGGAGGGGGCTTCGAACACCGGGGAGCTGTTTTTT. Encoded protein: CASSLEGASNTGELFF.

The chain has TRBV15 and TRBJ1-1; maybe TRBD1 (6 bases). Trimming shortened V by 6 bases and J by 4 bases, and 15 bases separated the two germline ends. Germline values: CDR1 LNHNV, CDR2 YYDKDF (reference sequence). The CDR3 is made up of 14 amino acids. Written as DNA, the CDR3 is TGTGCCACCAGGGTCCGAGGGACAACCACTGAAGCTTTCTTT. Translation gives CATRVRGTTTEAFF.

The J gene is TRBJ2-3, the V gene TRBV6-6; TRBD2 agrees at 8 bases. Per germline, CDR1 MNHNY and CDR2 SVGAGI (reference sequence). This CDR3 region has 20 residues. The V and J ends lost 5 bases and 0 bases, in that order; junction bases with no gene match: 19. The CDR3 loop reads CASSRTMKRGTRLSTDTQYF. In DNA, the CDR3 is TGTGCCAGCAGTCGAACAATGAAGCGGGGGACCCGATTAAGCACAGATACGCAGTATTTT.

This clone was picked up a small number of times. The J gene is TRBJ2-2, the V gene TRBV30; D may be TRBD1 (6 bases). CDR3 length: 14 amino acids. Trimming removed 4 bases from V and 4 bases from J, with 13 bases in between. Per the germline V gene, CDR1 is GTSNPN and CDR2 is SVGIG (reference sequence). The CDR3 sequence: CAWNLGASTGELFF. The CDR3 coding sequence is TGTGCCTGGAATCTGGGGGCGAGCACCGGGGAGCTGTTTTTT.

CDR3 region: CASSIPRGRGSRNYGYTF. In DNA form, the CDR3 reads TGTGCCAGTAGTATCCCTAGGGGCAGGGGTAGTCGTAACTATGGCTACACCTTC. The chain employs TRBV19 and TRBJ1-2, with D perhaps TRBD1 (6 bases). CDR1 and CDR2 from the germline V gene are LNHDA and SQIVND (reference sequence). V was clipped by 3 bases and J by 1 base, with 21 bases between them. This CDR3 has 18 residues.

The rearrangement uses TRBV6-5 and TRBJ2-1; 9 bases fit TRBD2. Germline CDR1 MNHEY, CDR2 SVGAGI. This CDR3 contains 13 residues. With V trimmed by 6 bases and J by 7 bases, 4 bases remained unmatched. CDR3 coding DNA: TGTGCCAGCAGGGCTAGCGGGGAGAATGAGCAGTTCTTC. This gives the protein CASRASGENEQFF.

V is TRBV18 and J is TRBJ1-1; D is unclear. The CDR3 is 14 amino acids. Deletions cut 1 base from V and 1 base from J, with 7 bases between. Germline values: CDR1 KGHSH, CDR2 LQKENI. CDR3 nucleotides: TGTGCCAGCTCACCACGAGTAGAGAACACTGAAGCTTTCTTT. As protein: CASSPRVENTEAFF. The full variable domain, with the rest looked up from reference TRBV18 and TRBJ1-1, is NAGVMQNPRHLVRRRGQEARLRCSPMKGHSHVYWYRQLPEEGLKFMVYLQKENIIDESGMPKERFSAEFPKEGPSILRIQQVVRGDSAAYFCASSPRVENTEAFFGQGTRLTVV.

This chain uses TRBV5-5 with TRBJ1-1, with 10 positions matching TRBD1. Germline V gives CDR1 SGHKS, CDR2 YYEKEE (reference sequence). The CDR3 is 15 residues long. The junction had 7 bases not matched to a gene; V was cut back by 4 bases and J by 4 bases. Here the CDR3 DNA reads TGTGCCAGCAGCCGCCAAGGACAGGGGGGCACTGAAGCTTTCTTT. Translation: CASSRQGQGGTEAFF.

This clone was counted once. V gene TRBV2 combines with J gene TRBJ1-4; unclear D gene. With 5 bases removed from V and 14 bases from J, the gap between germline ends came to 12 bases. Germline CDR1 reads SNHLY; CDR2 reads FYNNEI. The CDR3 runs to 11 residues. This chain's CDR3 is CASSTKIGLFF. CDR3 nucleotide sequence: TGTGCCAGCAGTACTAAAATAGGTCTGTTTTTT.

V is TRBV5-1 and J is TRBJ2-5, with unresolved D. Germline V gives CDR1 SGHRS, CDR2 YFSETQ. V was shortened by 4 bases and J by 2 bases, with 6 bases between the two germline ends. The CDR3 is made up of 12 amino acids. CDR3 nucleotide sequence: TGCGCCAGCAGCATAACACAAGAGACCCAGTACTTC. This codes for CASSITQETQYF.